This TCR beta chain was retrieved from a study of T cells in Graves' hyperthyroidism and ophthalmopathy. Many counts were recorded for this clonotype. The CDR3 regions of TCR beta were amplified from RNA transcripts. The HTBI primer set served for first-round RT-PCR of the TCR CDR3. TCRdb re-called the multiplex PCR reads with MiXCR, one entry per CDR3 protein. The data contain some 550,000 distinct CDR3 sequences, roughly 20% of them singletons. Hyperthyroidism patients were newly diagnosed, had disease duration under 2 months, and were aged 18 to 65 years. Pregnant or lactating patients were excluded, as were those with uncontrolled infection or other autoimmune disease. In making diagnoses, clinical symptoms, serum thyroxine and TRAb, thyroid ultrasound and orbital computed tomography were all used. This clonotype was sampled from a man in his late teens or twenties with Graves' hyperthyroidism. Sequenced input: blood.

The CDR3 loop is CASSYFGGQGAEEQYF. The CDR3 DNA is TGTGCCAGCAGTTACTTCGGGGGACAGGGGGCGGAAGAGCAGTACTTC. The chain has TRBV6-5 and TRBJ2-7; 12 nucleotides match TRBD1. The trim removed 1 base at V and 7 bases at J, leaving 8 bases unmatched. The germline CDR1 and CDR2 sequences are MNHEY and SVGAGI. The CDR3 loop spans 16 amino acids.